This section outlines one T cell receptor beta chain sequence together with its context. This sample was included in a study of shared clonotypes between healthy human individuals. Study context: Every donor yielded three CD4 naive, three CD4 memory, two CD8 naive and one CD8 memory plate.

CD4+ cells were split into CD45RA+ naive and CD45RA-negative memory subsets. Genomic DNA from each subset was divided evenly over several immunoSEQ plates. Libraries were prepared by immunoSEQ multiplex PCR; TCRdb keeps only in-frame clonotypes and omits some of them. Of 2 million to 2.5 million clones in the sample, 80% to 95% were seen once. Sequencing input: naive CD4+ T cells from PBMCs. This sample's subset: CD45RA+ positively selected. This TCR was sampled from a man between 18 and 29 years old in good health. Some clones in this sample may be carry-over from other donors' samples.

Here the CDR3 DNA reads TGTGCCACCCGACGATCGGGAAGGGTTTACGAGCAGTACTTC. As protein: CATRRSGRVYEQYF. The chain uses TRBV6-1 and TRBJ2-7; a weak D match, TRBD2 (5 bases). The CDR3 is 14 residues long. Looked up from germline, CDR1 is MNHNS and CDR2 is SASEGT. The V end lost 10 bases, the J end lost 4 bases, and 20 bases lay between the germline ends.